A single sample is the source of the 12 T cell receptor beta chains below, sequenced in a study of blood T cell repertoires in COVID-19 (dated by TCRdb to 2018 to 2020). The library was prepared using the immunoSEQ multiplex PCR assay. TCRdb limited this immuneACCESS table to in-frame rearrangements with V and J called. A share of clones is missing; checked studies link under half to unresolved V genes, and the rest is unexplained. The sample records 130,000 to 150,000 clones, around 80% of which are singletons. The biggest ten clones account for around two fifths of the sample. The sample consisted of peripheral blood. These receptors were taken from a human donor in a cohort sampled during active COVID-19.

The CDR3 nucleotides are TGTGCCAGCAGCTGGGGGGGCAGGAGGACCTACGAGCAGTACTTC. Translation: CASSWGGRRTYEQYF. J is TRBJ2-7 and V is TRBV5-5; the D gene is possibly TRBD2 (7 bases). Germline V gene sequence: CDR1 SGHKS, CDR2 YYEKEE (reference sequence). V was trimmed by 3 bases and J by 2 bases, leaving 15 bases between them. This CDR3 region has 15 residues.

The rearrangement links TRBV2 to TRBJ2-5; D may be TRBD1 (5 bases). Germline V gives CDR1 SNHLY, CDR2 FYNNEI. The ends were cut back, 4 bases at V and 5 bases at J, with 8 bases in the middle. The CDR3 is made up of 12 amino acids. CDR3 sequence: CASSARAETQYF. The CDR3 nucleotides are TGTGCCAGCAGTGCCAGGGCCGAGACCCAGTACTTC.

This clone was found many times. This rearrangement joins TRBV5-1 to TRBJ2-3; D is perhaps TRBD1 (5 bases). Trimming removed 0 bases from V and 0 bases from J, with 5 bases in between. Germline V gene data show CDR1 as SGHRS and CDR2 as YFSETQ. The CDR3 is 14 residues long. The chain's CDR3 is CASSLGQSTDTQYF. In nucleotides, the CDR3 is TGCGCCAGCAGCTTGGGACAGAGCACAGATACGCAGTATTTT. The full variable domain, with the rest looked up from reference TRBV5-1 and TRBJ2-3, is KAGVTQTPRYLIKTRGQQVTLSCSPISGHRSVSWYQQTPGQGLQFLFEYFSETQRNKGNFPGRFSGRQFSNSRSEMNVSTLELGDSALYLCASSLGQSTDTQYFGPGTRLTVL.

The genes are TRBV5-6 and TRBJ1-5; D perhaps matches TRBD1 (6 bases). Deletions cut 3 bases from V and 4 bases from J, with 20 bases between. Germline V gene sequence: CDR1 SGHDT, CDR2 YYEEEE. There are 17 residues in the CDR3. CDR3: CASSSLRTETRNQPQHF. DNA of the CDR3: TGTGCCAGCAGCTCCCTTCGGACAGAGACGAGGAATCAGCCCCAGCATTTT.

This chain connects TRBV12-5 to TRBJ2-1; 7 positions match TRBD2. The CDR3 loop spans 14 amino acids. Germline values: CDR1 LGHNT, CDR2 FRNRAP. V dropped 1 base and J dropped 4; count of bases not matched to a gene: 1. The CDR3, as DNA: TGTGCTAGTGGTTTGGCGGGACTATACAATGAGCAGTTCTTC. Translating it yields CASGLAGLYNEQFF.

Relative to its sample, this clone is hyperexpanded. The sample carries other DNA sequences with the same CDR3. The genes are TRBV6-6 and TRBJ1-1; D is perhaps TRBD1 (6 bases). The CDR3 is made up of 14 amino acids. The germline gives CDR1 MNHNY, CDR2 SVGAGI (reference sequence). Trimming stripped 7 bases from V and 0 bases from J, with 12 bases between. The CDR3 reads CASTPTGLNTEAFF. Here the CDR3 DNA reads TGTGCCAGCACCCCGACAGGCCTGAACACTGAAGCTTTCTTT.

This chain links TRBV7-8 with TRBJ2-7; D remains ambiguous. In germline, CDR1 is SGHVS, CDR2 FQNEAQ. The CDR3 contains 14 residues. V was pared by 3 bases and J by 0 bases, with 9 bases between. CDR3 bases: TGTGCCAGCAGCTTGGGCTTGATCTCCTACGAGCAGTACTTC. This codes for CASSLGLISYEQYF.

The chain has TRBV18 and TRBJ1-2; TRBD1 matches at 7 bases. The CDR3 sequence is 14 residues long. Germline lookup yields CDR1 KGHSH and CDR2 LQKENI. The V gene end was trimmed by 2 bases and the J gene end by 2 bases; junction bases not matched to a gene: 2. The CDR3 spells CASSPAQGNYGYTF. The DNA for the CDR3 is TGTGCCAGCTCACCAGCACAGGGGAACTATGGCTACACCTTC.

V gene TRBV29-1 combines with J gene TRBJ1-2; 8 bases are a match to TRBD1. Germline V lookup: CDR1 SQVTM, CDR2 ANQGSEA. The CDR3 extends over 14 amino acids. V was pared by 3 bases and J by 7 bases, with 10 bases of the junction left unmatched. CDR3: CSVELQQGGGGYTF. The CDR3, as DNA: TGCAGCGTTGAGTTACAACAGGGGGGCGGTGGCTACACCTTC.

The gene calls are TRBV10-3 and TRBJ2-5, with 7 positions matching TRBD1. Germline CDR1 is ENHRY and CDR2 is SYGVKD. There are 13 residues in the CDR3. The ends lost 6 bases at V and 2 bases at J; junction bases unmatched: 3. The CDR3, as DNA: TGTGCCATCAGACAGGGGTCTCAAGAGACCCAGTACTTC. Its protein is CAIRQGSQETQYF.

CDR3 sequence (DNA): TGCGCCAGCAGCCCTCTCCGGAACACTGAAGCTTTCTTT. Translating gives CASSPLRNTEAFF. The rearrangement joins TRBV4-3 to TRBJ1-1; D unclear. Germline V gives CDR1 LGHNA, CDR2 YSLEER. Trimming pared 4 bases from V and 1 base from J, leaving 7 bases between. The CDR3 length is 13 residues.

This clone was counted a few times. The chain combines TRBV12-3 or TRBV12-4 with TRBJ1-1; D is ambiguous. The CDR3 runs 13 residues. The V gene lost 6 bases and the J gene lost 7 bases, with 15 bases spanning the gap. This CDR3 is CASRRGFGGEAFF. The CDR3 DNA reads TGTGCCAGCAGGCGCGGTTTCGGTGGTGAAGCTTTCTTT.